The 29 T cell receptor beta chains given below trace back to one sample, sequenced in a study of shared clonotypes between healthy human individuals. TCRdb keeps only in-frame clones here, not all; method: immunoSEQ multiplex PCR. In the table there are approximately 470,000 clones, over 75% of which are singletons. Sample: PBMCs. These receptors came from a middle-aged woman in good health. Some clones in this sample may be carry-over from other donors' samples.

This clone was seen a handful of times. The chain links TRBV18 to TRBJ1-1; TRBD1 agrees at 8 bases. CDR3 length: 13 amino acids. Trimming removed 6 bases from V and 6 bases from J; junction bases left unmatched: 6. Germline assignment: CDR1 KGHSH and CDR2 LQKENI. The CDR3 DNA follows: TGTGCCAGCTCCGAGGGACAGGCAGCTGAAGCTTTCTTT. This encodes CASSEGQAAEAFF.

The chain is built from TRBV9 and TRBJ2-1; D may match TRBD1 or TRBD2 (5 bases each). The germline gives CDR1 SGDLS, CDR2 YYNGEE. This CDR3 is 14 amino acids long. Between the trimmed V and J ends, which lost 3 bases and 11 bases, there was a span of 18 bases. CDR3 sequence (DNA): TGTGCCAGCAGCGAGGGGCCGGAGGAGTCAAAGCAGTTCTTC. Amino acids: CASSEGPEESKQFF.

Notes on this clone: It is likely a read error: a sequence one base away is far more abundant. J is TRBJ2-3 and V is TRBV9; D gene ambiguous. The germline CDR1 and CDR2 sequences are SGDLS and YYNGEE. The length of the CDR3 is 14 residues. This chain's CDR3 is CASGVSISSDTQYF. CDR3 coding DNA: TGTGCCAGCGGCGTATCCATCAGTTCCGATACGCAGTATTTT.

CDR3 sequence reads: CASSLPGLEYEQYF. The DNA of the CDR3 is TGTGCCAGCAGCCTACCGGGACTCGAATACGAGCAGTACTTC. This chain joins TRBV14 and TRBJ2-7; the D gene is possibly TRBD2 (6 bases). CDR3 length equals 14 residues. Germline assignment: CDR1 SGHDN and CDR2 FVKESK. V was trimmed by 4 bases and J by 4 bases, leaving 14 bases between them.

The chain joins TRBV28 to TRBJ1-2, with 10 bases aligning to TRBD1. Germline V CDR1 and CDR2: MDHEN, SYDVKM. The V gene end was trimmed by 6 bases and the J gene end by 7 bases; junction bases not matched to a gene: 5. There are 13 residues in the CDR3. In DNA form, the CDR3 reads TGTGCCAGCAGCCAGGACAGGGGGACTGGCTACACCTTC. Translated, it gives CASSQDRGTGYTF.

The V gene is TRBV11-1, the J gene TRBJ2-7; D call uncertain. The V end was cut by 1 base, the J end by 2 bases, with 6 bases between. This CDR3 has 13 residues. Looked up from germline, CDR1 is SGHAT and CDR2 is FQDESV (reference sequence). The CDR3 DNA reads TGTGCCAGCAGCTTAGGGCTAGCCTACGAGCAGTACTTC. As protein: CASSLGLAYEQYF.

This clone was found once. This rearrangement joins TRBV11-3 to TRBJ1-3; D is unclear. The CDR3 is 14 residues long. V was pared by 8 bases and J by 0 bases, with 11 bases between. CDR1 and CDR2 (germline): SGHNT, YENEEA. The CDR3 spells CASSRRGSGNTIYF. The CDR3 nucleotides are TGTGCCAGCTCCAGACGGGGCTCTGGAAACACCATATATTTT.

Remarks on this clone: A far more abundant clone sits one base away, making this likely a read error. The conserved final phenylalanine or tryptophan is absent from the CDR3, which likely points to a read error. This chain uses TRBV5-1 with TRBJ2-7; tentatively, D is TRBD2 (6 bases). Between the trimmed V and J ends, which lost 0 bases and 6 bases, there was a span of 10 bases. This CDR3 region has 13 residues. CDR1 and CDR2 from the germline V gene are SGHRS and YFSETQ. The CDR3 coding sequence is TGCGCCAGCAGCTTGGGGGCGGGAACCGAGCAGTACTTA. Translating it yields CASSLGAGTEQYL.

A single count supports this clone. The rearrangement joins TRBV18 to TRBJ2-1, with 13 positions matching TRBD2. The V segment lost 5 bases and the J segment 2 bases; nucleotides outside the gene matches: 0. Germline CDR1 and CDR2: KGHSH and LQKENI. The CDR3 has 15 amino acids. DNA for the CDR3: TGTGCCAGCTCAGGGACTAGCGGGACCTACAATGAGCAGTTCTTC. Encoded protein: CASSGTSGTYNEQFF.

This chain joins TRBV7-9 and TRBJ2-5; TRBD2 matches 11 bases. Germline CDR1 reads SEHNR; CDR2 reads FQNEAQ (reference sequence). J lost 5 bases, V lost 5 bases, and 7 bases had no gene match. There are 15 residues in the CDR3. In DNA, the CDR3 is TGTGCCAGCAGCGTTAGCGGGAGGGCGGGGGAGACCCAGTACTTC. Residues: CASSVSGRAGETQYF.

The J gene is TRBJ2-7, the V gene TRBV5-3, with TRBD1 identical over 7 bases. TRBV5-3 is labeled an ORF, and its function is uncertain. V shed 2 bases, J shed 2 bases, and the junction held 4 bases outside the gene matches. The CDR3 sequence is 14 residues long. This CDR3 reads CARSFTGETYEQYF. The CDR3, as DNA: TGTGCCAGAAGCTTCACAGGGGAGACCTACGAGCAGTACTTC.

The chain uses TRBV5-1 and TRBJ2-2; D ambiguous. V was shortened by 0 bases and J by 4 bases, with 4 bases between the two germline ends. There are 13 residues in the CDR3. The germline gives CDR1 SGHRS, CDR2 YFSETQ. The chain's CDR3 is CASSLAATGELFF. In nucleotides, the CDR3 is TGCGCCAGCAGCTTGGCCGCCACCGGGGAGCTGTTTTTT.

This clone has a single count. The J gene is TRBJ2-5, the V gene TRBV11-2, with D possibly TRBD1 on 6 matching bases. Trimming took off 0 bases at V and 4 bases at J, with 12 bases between the two ends. The CDR3 extends over 15 amino acids. Per germline, CDR1 SGHAT and CDR2 FQNNGV. CDR3 in DNA: TGTGCCAGCAGCTTAGATCTGGGGGCCGGAGAGACCCAGTACTTC. Encoded protein: CASSLDLGAGETQYF.

A note on this clone: A far larger clone is only one base removed, so a read error is likely. This same CDR3 is encoded by further DNA sequences in the sample. The chain employs TRBV5-1 and TRBJ2-7, with 9 bases aligning to TRBD1. The CDR3 consists of 14 residues. Germline CDR1 is SGHRS and CDR2 is YFSETQ. V dropped 8 bases and J dropped 6; count of bases not matched to a gene: 12. The CDR3 sequence is CASSLGQGIGEQYF. The CDR3 nucleotides are TGCGCCAGTAGCCTGGGACAGGGTATCGGCGAGCAGTACTTC.

The CDR3 sequence: CASSPDQGSYTEAFF. The DNA for the CDR3 is TGTGCCAGCTCACCAGATCAAGGCAGCTACACTGAAGCTTTCTTT. The rearrangement joins TRBV18 to TRBJ1-1; unclear D gene. Germline V gives CDR1 KGHSH, CDR2 LQKENI. This CDR3 is built from 15 residues. V was clipped by 2 bases and J by 3 bases, with 13 bases between them.

The chain links TRBV19 to TRBJ2-2, with D possibly matching TRBD2 (6 bases). The V end was cut by 5 bases, the J end by 5 bases, with 12 bases between. CDR3 length: 14 residues. Germline assignment: CDR1 LNHDA and CDR2 SQIVND (reference sequence). This CDR3 reads CASSPGTYTGELFF. Here the CDR3 DNA reads TGTGCCAGTAGTCCCGGGACTTATACCGGGGAGCTGTTTTTT. Based on the CDR3 plus reference TRBV19 and TRBJ2-2, the full variable domain is DGGITQSPKYLFRKEGQNVTLSCEQNLNHDAMYWYRQDPGQGLRLIYYSQIVNDFQKGDIAEGYSVSREKKESFPLTVTSAQKNPTAFYLCASSPGTYTGELFFGEGSRLTVL.

The chain links TRBV11-3 to TRBJ2-1; D possibly corresponds to TRBD2 (5 bases). Germline-derived CDR1 and CDR2 are SGHNT and YENEEA. Trimming removed 1 base from V and 6 bases from J, with 13 bases in between. This CDR3 is built from 15 residues. The CDR3 here is CASSLGRSSVNEQFF. As DNA, the CDR3 is TGTGCCAGCAGCTTAGGGAGGAGTAGCGTCAATGAGCAGTTCTTC.

This clone was observed a few times. This chain connects TRBV4-2 to TRBJ2-2; maybe TRBD2 (5 bases). Germline lookup yields CDR1 LGHNA and CDR2 YNFKEQ. The CDR3 length is 15 residues. Trimming left V 4 bases short and J 7 bases short, with 16 bases between. CDR3 bases: TGTGCCAGCAGCCCCCGGACTGGGGAAGGCGGGGAGCTGTTTTTT. Its translation: CASSPRTGEGGELFF.

This clone was detected only once. The V gene is TRBV27, the J gene TRBJ1-2; possibly TRBD1 for D (6 bases). The V gene's germline CDR1 is MNHEY and CDR2 SMNVEV (reference sequence). V was clipped by 4 bases and J by 5 bases, with 17 bases between them. This CDR3 has 15 amino acids. CDR3: CASSSGGRPVYGYTF. The CDR3 DNA sequence: TGTGCCAGCAGTTCCGGGGGCAGGCCGGTGTATGGCTACACCTTC.

V usage is TRBV10-3 and J usage is TRBJ2-1; 12 positions agree with TRBD2. V trimming: 7 bases; J trimming: 5 bases; junction bases outside the gene matches: 6. Germline V CDR1 and CDR2: ENHRY, SYGVKD. This CDR3 region has 15 residues. The CDR3 region is CAITPTSGGNNEQFF. In DNA form, the CDR3 reads TGTGCCATCACACCGACTAGCGGGGGTAACAATGAGCAGTTCTTC.

This clone was picked up a small number of times. This chain uses TRBV7-2 with TRBJ2-7; no clear D gene. The CDR3 length is 14 residues. The V gene's germline CDR1 is SGHTA and CDR2 FQGNSA. V was shortened by 5 bases and J by 6 bases, with 17 bases between the two germline ends. This CDR3 reads CASSPDSALSEQYF. The CDR3 nucleotides read TGTGCCAGCAGCCCAGACTCAGCGTTAAGCGAGCAGTACTTC.

The rearrangement joins TRBV28 to TRBJ2-7, with 8 bases identical to TRBD1. Germline CDR1 MDHEN, CDR2 SYDVKM. The CDR3 runs 13 residues. Germline trimming cut 9 bases from V and 5 bases from J; bases unmatched to any gene: 9. The CDR3 DNA reads as TGTGCCAGTTTAGGGTGGACAGGGAACGAGCAGTACTTC. It specifies CASLGWTGNEQYF.

The V and J genes are TRBV5-1 and TRBJ2-7; D is possibly TRBD1 or TRBD2 (5 bases each). Germline lookup yields CDR1 SGHRS and CDR2 YFSETQ. The CDR3 sequence is 14 residues long. V lost 4 bases and J 5 bases, leaving 16 bases between the germline ends. CDR3 sequence (DNA): TGCGCCAGCAGCCCGACTGGGGGTAGAAACGAGCAGTACTTC. Its protein product is CASSPTGGRNEQYF.

Comments on this clone: Additional DNA sequences in this sample encode the identical CDR3. V is TRBV18 and J is TRBJ2-7, with 9 bases matching TRBD1. Germline V CDR1 and CDR2: KGHSH, LQKENI. The CDR3 contains 14 residues. V lost 4 bases and J lost 3; bases outside the gene matches: 4. The CDR3 nucleotides read TGTGCCAGCTCACGGACAGGGGATCTCTACGAGCAGTACTTC. As protein: CASSRTGDLYEQYF.

The chain carries TRBV5-8 and TRBJ1-2; perhaps TRBD1 as D (6 bases). V was clipped by 2 bases and J by 2 bases, with 10 bases between them. This CDR3 has 14 amino acids. Per the germline V gene, CDR1 is SGHTS and CDR2 is YDEGEE. CDR3 amino acids: CASSFRTANYGYTF. The DNA of the CDR3 is TGTGCCAGCAGCTTTCGGACAGCCAACTATGGCTACACCTTC.

The rearrangement links TRBV11-2 to TRBJ2-5; 8 bases align to TRBD2. Germline assignment: CDR1 SGHAT and CDR2 FQNNGV. The CDR3 contains 18 residues. V lost 5 bases and J lost 4; bases outside the gene matches: 18. CDR3 sequence (DNA): TGTGCCAGCAGCCCCGGGAGGACGGGAGGGTCCGTCCGAGAGACCCAGTACTTC. It codes for CASSPGRTGGSVRETQYF. The complete variable domain, with remaining parts taken from reference TRBV11-2 and TRBJ2-5, reads EAGVAQSPRYKIIEKRQSVAFWCNPISGHATLYWYQQILGQGPKLLIQFQNNGVVDDSQLPKDRFSAERLKGVDSTLKIQPAKLEDSAVYLCASSPGRTGGSVRETQYFGPGTRLLVL.

V and J are TRBV2 and TRBJ1-5; tentative D call: TRBD1 (6 bases). CDR3 length: 13 amino acids. V was pared by 5 bases and J by 7 bases, with 12 bases between. The germline CDR1 and CDR2 sequences are SNHLY and FYNNEI. CDR3 region: CASSWGLEQPQHF. CDR3 nucleotides: TGTGCCAGCAGTTGGGGGCTGGAGCAGCCCCAGCATTTT.

The CDR3 nucleotides read TGTGCCAGCAGCCCAACGAGACAGGGGCGAACTGAAGCTTTCTTT. It translates to CASSPTRQGRTEAFF. The V gene is TRBV7-2, the J gene TRBJ1-1, with 8 positions matching TRBD1. The CDR3 has 15 amino acids. V lost 5 bases and J lost 5; bases outside the gene matches: 10. Germline V lookup: CDR1 SGHTA, CDR2 FQGNSA.

The genes are TRBV11-3 and TRBJ2-3; maybe TRBD2 (5 bases). The V end was cut by 0 bases, the J end by 2 bases, with 9 bases between. CDR1 SGHNT and CDR2 YENEEA come from the germline V gene. The CDR3 runs to 15 residues. CDR3 DNA sequence: TGTGCCAGCAGCTTAGACGGGGTTGACACAGATACGCAGTATTTT. It translates to CASSLDGVDTDTQYF.